The 20 T cell receptor beta chains below were found in one sample sequenced in a study of Graves' ophthalmopathy and Graves' hyperthyroidism. Amplification targeted the TCR beta CDR3 regions, with RNA transcripts as the source material. Second-round multiplex PCR followed a first-round RT-PCR using HTBI primers. TCRdb redid the calling of the multiplex PCR reads with MiXCR, one entry per CDR3 protein. The sample records over 500,000 distinct CDR3 sequences, over 20% being singletons. The source material was peripheral blood. The origin of the receptors is a woman aged 18-29 years with stable Graves' hyperthyroidism. Some clones in this sample may be carry-over from other donors' samples.

This clonotype was seen repeatedly, ten times or more. The chain has TRBV7-9 and TRBJ1-6, with D uncertain. The germline V gene has CDR1 SEHNR and CDR2 FQNEAQ (reference sequence). V lost 2 bases to trimming and J lost 0 bases, with 8 bases between them. This CDR3 contains 16 residues. DNA of the CDR3: TGTGCCAGCAGCTTATATGAGAGCTCCTATAATTCACCCCTCCACTTT. Translation: CASSLYESSYNSPLHF.

There are many counts of this clonotype. The genes are TRBV7-2 and TRBJ2-7; D call uncertain. CDR1 is SGHTA and CDR2 is FQGNSA in the germline V gene. CDR3 length: 13 amino acids. Trimming removed 6 bases from V and 0 bases from J, with 9 bases in between. The CDR3 is CASSLALSYEQYF. DNA of the CDR3: TGTGCCAGCAGTCTCGCCCTCTCCTACGAGCAGTACTTC.

At least ten counts were recorded for this clonotype. The V gene is TRBV11-2, the J gene TRBJ2-5, with a weak D call TRBD2 (5 bases). This CDR3 is built from 16 residues. Germline V gene lookup returns CDR1 SGHAT and CDR2 FQNNGV. V was shortened by 7 bases and J by 7 bases, with 25 bases between the two germline ends. CDR3 sequence (DNA): TGTGCCAGCACCCACACGACGGGGTCCCCCCAGGCGACCCAGTACTTC. Translating it yields CASTHTTGSPQATQYF.

This clonotype was detected many times. The chain recombines TRBV6-1 with TRBJ1-3, with D unresolved. The CDR3 contains 15 residues. Germline CDR1 reads MNHNS; CDR2 reads SASEGT. Trimming took 6 bases from V and 7 from J, leaving 19 bases between them. The chain's CDR3 is CASSPEDSILNTIYF. CDR3 coding DNA: TGTGCCAGCAGCCCCGAAGACTCTATTCTTAACACCATATATTTT.

In its sample, this clonotype was seen many times. The rearrangement links TRBV6-5 to TRBJ2-5; no definite D call. Between the trimmed V and J ends, which lost 2 bases and 2 bases, there was a span of 9 bases. The CDR3 has 14 residues. Germline values: CDR1 MNHEY, CDR2 SVGAGI. CDR3 sequence: CASSYQAVQETQYF. The CDR3 bases are TGTGCCAGCAGTTACCAGGCAGTGCAAGAGACCCAGTACTTC.

The CDR3 loop reads CASATGLNHEQYF. CDR3 sequence (DNA): TGTGCCAGCGCGACAGGGTTGAACCACGAGCAGTACTTC. V usage is TRBV12-3 or TRBV12-4 and J usage is TRBJ2-7; 7 bases match TRBD1. This CDR3 comprises 13 residues. The junction had 9 bases not matched to a gene; V was cut back by 8 bases and J by 5 bases.

This clonotype was recorded at least ten times. The V and J genes are TRBV20-1 and TRBJ2-5, with 7 bases lining up with TRBD2. With V trimmed by 6 bases and J by 5 bases, 9 bases remained unmatched. The CDR3 length is 13 residues. Germline V CDR1 and CDR2: DFQATT, SNEGSKA (reference sequence). CDR3: CSARTRVMETQYF. For the CDR3, the DNA is TGCAGTGCCAGGACTAGGGTCATGGAGACCCAGTACTTC.

This clonotype was seen ten or more times. The chain links TRBV20-1 to TRBJ2-3, with D tentatively TRBD2 (6 bases). The CDR3 totals 17 residues. V lost 7 bases and J lost 2, with 25 bases in between. Germline values: CDR1 DFQATT, CDR2 SNEGSKA (reference sequence). The CDR3 region has the DNA TGCAGTGGTAGGGCGCTAGGGGAGGTTTGGAACACAGATACGCAGTATTTT. It is translated as CSGRALGEVWNTDTQYF.

The rearrangement uses TRBV5-1 and TRBJ1-2; tentatively, D is TRBD1 (5 bases). Deletions cut 0 bases from V and 4 bases from J, with 13 bases between. This CDR3 has 15 residues. CDR1 is SGHRS, CDR2 YFSETQ, per germline. The CDR3 region is CASSLEAGDLYGYTF. The DNA for the CDR3 is TGCGCCAGCAGCTTGGAGGCGGGGGACCTCTATGGCTACACCTTC.

The chain joins TRBV12-3 or TRBV12-4 to TRBJ1-2; unclear D gene. V was clipped by 4 bases and J by 3 bases, with 9 bases between them. The CDR3 spans 13 residues. CDR3 region: CASSYRLDYGYTF. In nucleotides, the CDR3 is TGTGCCAGCAGTTATCGACTGGACTATGGCTACACCTTC.

This sequence joins TRBV10-1 and TRBJ1-1; D gene ambiguous. Trimming pared 0 bases from V and 3 bases from J, leaving 8 bases between. Germline V gene lookup returns CDR1 WNHNN and CDR2 SYGVQD (reference sequence). This CDR3 comprises 14 residues. CDR3 DNA sequence: TGCGCCAGCAGTGAGTCGATGGTGGACACTGAAGCTTTCTTT. It translates to CASSESMVDTEAFF.

A word on this clonotype: A much larger clone lies one base from this, so it may be a read error. Without the conserved terminal phenylalanine or tryptophan, this CDR3 likely stems from a read error. The genes are TRBV18 and TRBJ1-5, with a tentative D call TRBD1 (6 bases). The germline V gene has CDR1 KGHSH and CDR2 LQKENI. Between the trimmed V and J ends, which lost 5 bases and 0 bases, there was a span of 8 bases. The CDR3 is made up of 14 amino acids. The CDR3 spells CASSGGDSNQPQHL. In DNA form, the CDR3 reads TGTGCCAGCTCAGGGGGCGATAGCAATCAGCCCCAGCATCTT.

This clonotype came up many times. The chain is built from TRBV6-4 and TRBJ1-5; no clear D gene. V lost 4 bases to trimming and J lost 4 bases, with 8 bases between them. Germline CDR1 and CDR2: MRHNA and SNTAGT. This CDR3 has 13 amino acids. The DNA of the CDR3 is TGTGCCAGCAGTGCTTCACCGAATCAGCCCCAGCATTTT. This encodes CASSASPNQPQHF.

This clonotype was counted at least ten times. This chain links TRBV28 with TRBJ2-7; 9 bases are a match to TRBD1. CDR3 size: 15 residues. The J segment lost 7 bases and the V segment lost 4 bases, leaving 11 bases of the junction unmatched. Germline V gives CDR1 MDHEN, CDR2 SYDVKM. DNA of the CDR3: TGTGCCAGCAGTTCCCCGGGACAGGGTGGTCGAGAGCAGTACTTC. Its protein product is CASSSPGQGGREQYF.

This clonotype was seen a handful of times. The chain links TRBV13 to TRBJ2-2, with TRBD2 matching over 8 bases. The V segment lost 0 bases and the J segment 1 base; nucleotides outside the gene matches: 16. The germline CDR1 and CDR2 sequences are PRHDT and FYEKMQ (reference sequence). The CDR3 contains 21 residues. The CDR3 loop is CASSLGSFVSPSGGNTGELFF. The CDR3, as DNA: TGTGCCAGCAGCTTAGGCTCCTTCGTGTCGCCCAGCGGGGGGAACACCGGGGAGCTGTTTTTT.

In this sample, this clonotype turned up a few times. Written as DNA, the CDR3 is TGTGCCAGCAGTGAATCCGGGACAGGGAAAACCCAGCATTTT. This sequence encodes CASSESGTGKTQHF. The V gene is TRBV6-1, the J gene TRBJ1-5, with TRBD1 matching over 9 bases. J was trimmed by 11 bases and V by 2 bases; bases with no gene match: 7. The CDR3 length is 14 residues. Looked up from germline, CDR1 is MNHNS and CDR2 is SASEGT.

V is TRBV3-1 and J is TRBJ1-1, with D possibly being TRBD1 (6 bases). The V end lost 5 bases, the J end lost 4 bases, and 14 bases lay between the germline ends. CDR3 length equals 14 residues. Germline CDR1 reads LGHDT; CDR2 reads YNNKEL (reference sequence). As DNA, the CDR3 is TGTGCCAGCAGCGGCCGACAGGCGGGCACTGAAGCTTTCTTT. It encodes CASSGRQAGTEAFF.

This clonotype was picked up many times. The genes are TRBV11-3 and TRBJ1-2; D call uncertain. The CDR3 runs to 14 residues. Trimming pared 2 bases from V and 5 bases from J, leaving 12 bases between. The germline V gene has CDR1 SGHNT and CDR2 YENEEA. CDR3 DNA sequence: TGTGCCAGCAGCTTAAGAGCAGGATCTTATGGCTACACCTTC. Encoded protein: CASSLRAGSYGYTF. The full variable domain, rest sourced from reference TRBV11-3 and TRBJ1-2, is EAGVVQSPRYKIIEKKQPVAFWCNPISGHNTLYWYLQNLGQGPELLIRYENEEAVDDSQLPKDRFSAERLKGVDSTLKIQPAELGDSAVYLCASSLRAGSYGYTFGSGTRLTVV.

There are many counts of this clonotype. The CDR3 reads CATSDFGRRETQYF. The CDR3 bases are TGTGCCACCAGTGATTTCGGCAGAAGGGAGACCCAGTACTTC. V gene TRBV24-1 combines with J gene TRBJ2-5; D is uncertain. CDR1 and CDR2 from the germline V gene are KGHDR and SFDVKD. The germline V and J ends were trimmed by 1 base and 5 bases, with 10 bases remaining between them. CDR3 length: 14 residues.

This clonotype was counted only a few times. This chain connects TRBV27 to TRBJ2-5; a possible D gene is TRBD2 (7 bases). The CDR3 covers 15 residues. Germline loops: CDR1 MNHEY, CDR2 SMNVEV (reference sequence). With 10 bases removed from V and 5 bases from J, the gap between germline ends came to 23 bases. This CDR3 reads CATMGARRRGETQYF. The DNA of the CDR3 is TGTGCCACCATGGGGGCCCGACGGCGGGGGGAGACCCAGTACTTC.